This TCR beta chain was documented in a study of Ad26.COV2.S vaccination and SARS-CoV-2 variants. Whole-study context: Donor was one of the participants in the Ad26.COV2.S arm of the COV1001 trial. Study-wide results and caveats: From the TCR breadth and depth analyses, total T cell responses may have been underestimated. Those who received vaccine or placebo ended up with similar non-spike TCR breadth. Substantial breadth in spike-specific CD8+ and CD4+ T cell responses was reportedly seen after vaccination.

As for treatment: approximately 18 received Ad26.COV2.S at low or high dose, single or two shots; roughly five received placebo; per-sample allocation not given. Specimens were obtained on day 63 following the first vaccine or placebo injection. The V and J ends lost 10 bases and 4 bases respectively, with 13 bases between them. Germline V gene lookup returns CDR1 SGHAT and CDR2 FQNNGV. The CDR3 is 13 amino acids. Details on this clone: What it binds is not known.

Profiling relied on immunoSEQ multiplex PCR, and the TCRdb table lists in-frame clones only, not all of them. Seen here are roughly 420,000 clones, roughly 90% observed once, and the top ten hold less than 4.5%. This clonotype was sampled from a person aged 18 to 59 who received the Ad26.COV2.S COVID-19 vaccine or a placebo. Sequencing used peripheral blood, obtained in a trial of Ad26.COV2.S vaccine versus placebo. The chain employs TRBV11-2 and TRBJ2-2; maybe TRBD2 (6 bases). DNA for the CDR3: TGTGCCACCCTAGCGTTTTTCACCGGGGAGCTGTTTTTT. Amino acid sequence: CATLAFFTGELFF.